This T cell receptor beta chain was recovered during a study of T cell responses to AZD1222 COVID-19 vaccine. Germline V lookup: CDR1 SGHRS, CDR2 YFSETQ. The CDR3 length is 14 residues. Unmatched junction bases numbered 9, after V lost 5 bases and J lost 6 bases. Profiling relied on immunoSEQ multiplex PCR, and the TCRdb table lists in-frame clones only, not all of them. This sample has 150,000 to 200,000 clones, with more than 85% found just once. The chain is built from TRBV5-1 and TRBJ2-7; 9 bases line up with TRBD2. This clonotype was sampled from an adult in good health. The sequencing here drew on peripheral blood, taken on day 0 of AZD1222 vaccination. CDR3 protein: CASRSVAGVGEQYF. CDR3 coding DNA: TGCGCCAGCAGGAGTGTAGCGGGAGTCGGCGAGCAGTACTTC.